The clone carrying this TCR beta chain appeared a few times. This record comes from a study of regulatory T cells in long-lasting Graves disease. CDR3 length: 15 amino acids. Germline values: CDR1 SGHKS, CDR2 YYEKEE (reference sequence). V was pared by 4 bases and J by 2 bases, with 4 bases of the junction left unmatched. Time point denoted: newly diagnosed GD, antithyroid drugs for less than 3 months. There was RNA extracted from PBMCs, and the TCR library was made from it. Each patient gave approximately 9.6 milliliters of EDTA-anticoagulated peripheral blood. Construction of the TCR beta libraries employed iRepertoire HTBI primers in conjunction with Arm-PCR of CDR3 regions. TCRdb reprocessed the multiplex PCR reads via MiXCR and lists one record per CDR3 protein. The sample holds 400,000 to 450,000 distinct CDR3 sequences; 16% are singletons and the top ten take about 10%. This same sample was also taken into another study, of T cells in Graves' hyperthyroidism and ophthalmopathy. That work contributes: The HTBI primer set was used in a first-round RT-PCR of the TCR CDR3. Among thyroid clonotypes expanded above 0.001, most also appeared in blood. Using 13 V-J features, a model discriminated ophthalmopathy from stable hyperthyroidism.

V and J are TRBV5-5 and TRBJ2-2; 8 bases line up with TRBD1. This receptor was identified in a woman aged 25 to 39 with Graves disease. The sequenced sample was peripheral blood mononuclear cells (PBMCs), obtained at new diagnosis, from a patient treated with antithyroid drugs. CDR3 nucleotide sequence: TGTGCCAGCAGCAGAGACAGGGGTAACACCGGGGAGCTGTTTTTT. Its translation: CASSRDRGNTGELFF.